This T cell receptor beta chain comes out of a study of blood T cell repertoires in COVID-19. Per the original methods: From reference gene primer amplification, estimates of nucleated cell counts were derived. Sequencing used immunoSEQ multiplex PCR; TCRdb keeps in-frame clones, though not all of them. V, J and clone size are those of that table, while D and trimming were read from the DNA. The table lists around 400,000 clones, 88% of them singletons, with around 1.5% in the top ten. Residents of 24 US areas, aged about 18 to 95 years, made up the participants. Exposed participants came across a COVID-19 case within 2 weeks before study entry. The CDR3 runs to 16 residues. Germline V CDR1 and CDR2: DFQATT, SNEGSKA (reference sequence). Deletions cut 3 bases from V and 4 bases from J, with 22 bases between.

Sequenced: PBMCs or T cells enriched from blood (not recorded which). V usage is TRBV20-1 and J usage is TRBJ2-7; possible D gene TRBD1, 5 bases. The receptor was isolated from a woman between 18 and 29 years old who had been exposed to COVID-19. The CDR3 spells CSASLIRQMGNYEQYF. In DNA, the CDR3 is TGCAGTGCTAGTTTAATTAGACAGATGGGGAATTACGAGCAGTACTTC.